Each of the 10 T cell receptor beta chains below was sequenced from the same sample in a study of blood T cell repertoires in COVID-19. Assay: immunoSEQ multiplex PCR; the TCRdb copy retains only in-frame clones and omits some. The sample shows around 80,000 clones, roughly 80% of them seen only once. Source material: peripheral blood. The receptors originated from an elderly woman with acute or convalescent COVID-19.

This clone came up once. This chain joins TRBV7-2 and TRBJ2-3; 16 bases align to TRBD2. CDR1 is SGHTA, CDR2 FQGNSA, per germline. The CDR3 has 18 amino acids. The trim removed 3 bases at V and 9 bases at J, leaving 12 bases unmatched. The CDR3 protein is CASSLGTSGGEDKGTQYF. The CDR3 DNA is TGTGCCAGCAGCTTGGGGACTAGCGGGGGGGAGGACAAAGGGACGCAGTATTTT. Supplemented by reference TRBV7-2 and TRBJ2-3, the full variable domain reads GAGVSQSPSNKVTEKGKDVELRCDPISGHTALYWYRQSLGQGLEFLIYFQGNSAPDKSGLPSDRFSAERTGGSVSTLTIQRTQQEDSAVYLCASSLGTSGGEDKGTQYFGPGTRLTVL.

The chain is built from TRBV19 and TRBJ2-2; no clear D. CDR1 LNHDA and CDR2 SQIVND come from the germline V gene (reference sequence). The CDR3 runs to 19 residues. V was shortened by 0 bases and J by 3 bases, with 20 bases between the two germline ends. DNA for the CDR3: TGTGCCAGTAGTATAGATCCAATTAGCTCGACGGGTTACACCGGGGAGCTGTTTTTT. Translation gives CASSIDPISSTGYTGELFF.

This rearrangement joins TRBV5-1 to TRBJ2-2, with 7 nucleotides matching TRBD1. V shed 4 bases and J 4 bases; nucleotides not matched to a gene: 7. CDR3 length: 15 amino acids. Germline V lookup: CDR1 SGHRS, CDR2 YFSETQ. This CDR3 reads CASSRDSLGTGELFF. The DNA for the CDR3 is TGCGCCAGCAGCCGGGACAGTCTCGGCACCGGGGAGCTGTTTTTT.

V is TRBV7-9 and J is TRBJ2-1; 7 nucleotides align to TRBD1. V gave up 4 bases and J gave up 4 bases; unmatched junction bases: 7. Germline V CDR1 and CDR2: SEHNR, FQNEAQ (reference sequence). This CDR3 has 15 residues. The CDR3 loop reads CASSSRGRGYNEQFF. The CDR3 bases are TGTGCCAGCAGCTCGAGGGGGCGCGGGTACAATGAGCAGTTCTTC. The complete variable domain, with remaining parts taken from reference TRBV7-9 and TRBJ2-1, reads DTGVSQNPRHKITKRGQNVTFRCDPISEHNRLYWYRQTLGQGPEFLTYFQNEAQLEKSRLLSDRFSAERPKGSFSTLEIQRTEQGDSAMYLCASSSRGRGYNEQFFGPGTRLTVL.

The chain has TRBV5-8 and TRBJ1-5; D ambiguous. Germline V gives CDR1 SGHTS, CDR2 YDEGEE. V was shortened by 8 bases and J by 5 bases, with 11 bases between the two germline ends. The CDR3 has 12 residues. The CDR3 sequence is CASRGGYQPQHF. The CDR3 coding sequence is TGTGCCAGTCGGGGAGGGTATCAGCCCCAGCATTTT.

The J gene is TRBJ1-2, the V gene TRBV14; the match to TRBD1 covers 12 bases. This CDR3 spans 16 amino acids. J was trimmed by 7 bases and V by 1 base; bases with no gene match: 7. Germline lookup yields CDR1 SGHDN and CDR2 FVKESK. CDR3 sequence: CASSQVLGQGAIGYTF. CDR3 bases: TGTGCCAGCAGCCAAGTGTTGGGACAGGGGGCAATTGGCTACACCTTC.

This chain links TRBV20-1 with TRBJ2-1, with 9 bases that match TRBD2. Germline CDR1 reads DFQATT; CDR2 reads SNEGSKA (reference sequence). V shed 3 bases and J 0 bases; nucleotides not matched to a gene: 15. There are 19 residues in the CDR3. DNA of the CDR3: TGCAGTGCTAGTTACCGGGCTAGCGGGGTTCTAGGCTCCTACAATGAGCAGTTCTTC. This sequence encodes CSASYRASGVLGSYNEQFF.

This chain uses TRBV18 with TRBJ2-7, with 7 nucleotides matching TRBD1. CDR1 is KGHSH, CDR2 LQKENI, per germline. Germline trimming cut 3 bases from V and 6 bases from J; bases unmatched to any gene: 11. This CDR3 is 15 amino acids long. CDR3 sequence: CASSPGIDRVGEQYF. DNA of the CDR3: TGTGCCAGCTCACCGGGGATCGACAGGGTGGGCGAGCAGTACTTC.

V usage is TRBV15 and J usage is TRBJ1-1; D is possibly TRBD1 (6 bases). V lost 5 bases and J 5 bases, leaving 15 bases between the germline ends. The CDR3 totals 14 residues. Per the germline V gene, CDR1 is LNHNV and CDR2 is YYDKDF (reference sequence). CDR3 bases: TGTGCCACCAGCTTACCGGTCAGGGGAACTGAAGCTTTCTTT. Translated: CATSLPVRGTEAFF.

The V call is TRBV11-2, the J call TRBJ1-1; D gene unclear. This CDR3 is 15 amino acids long. CDR1 is SGHAT and CDR2 is FQNNGV in the germline V gene. V was pared by 5 bases and J by 4 bases, with 17 bases between. CDR3 amino acids: CASSPGGRGFTEAFF. The CDR3 DNA is TGTGCCAGCAGCCCTGGCGGGCGGGGATTCACTGAAGCTTTCTTT.